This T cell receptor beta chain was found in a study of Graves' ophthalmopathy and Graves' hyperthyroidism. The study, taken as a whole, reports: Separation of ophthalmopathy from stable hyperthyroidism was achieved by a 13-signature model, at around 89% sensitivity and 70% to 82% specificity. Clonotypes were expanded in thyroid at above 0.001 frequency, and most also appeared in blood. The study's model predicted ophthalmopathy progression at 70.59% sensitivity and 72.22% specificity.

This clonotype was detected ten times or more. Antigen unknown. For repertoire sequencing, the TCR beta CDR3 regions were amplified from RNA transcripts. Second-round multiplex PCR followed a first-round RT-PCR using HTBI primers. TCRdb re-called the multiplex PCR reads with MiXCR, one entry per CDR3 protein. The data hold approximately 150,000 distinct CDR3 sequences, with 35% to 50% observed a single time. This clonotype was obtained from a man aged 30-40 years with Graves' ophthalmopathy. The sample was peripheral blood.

This CDR3 reads CASSLALDSDYGYTF. DNA of the CDR3: TGCGCCAGCAGCTTGGCCTTGGACAGCGACTATGGCTACACCTTC. The rearrangement joins TRBV5-1 to TRBJ1-2; D is possibly TRBD1 (6 bases). Trimming removed 0 bases at V and 3 bases at J, with 12 bases between. This CDR3 is built from 15 residues. Germline loops: CDR1 SGHRS, CDR2 YFSETQ.